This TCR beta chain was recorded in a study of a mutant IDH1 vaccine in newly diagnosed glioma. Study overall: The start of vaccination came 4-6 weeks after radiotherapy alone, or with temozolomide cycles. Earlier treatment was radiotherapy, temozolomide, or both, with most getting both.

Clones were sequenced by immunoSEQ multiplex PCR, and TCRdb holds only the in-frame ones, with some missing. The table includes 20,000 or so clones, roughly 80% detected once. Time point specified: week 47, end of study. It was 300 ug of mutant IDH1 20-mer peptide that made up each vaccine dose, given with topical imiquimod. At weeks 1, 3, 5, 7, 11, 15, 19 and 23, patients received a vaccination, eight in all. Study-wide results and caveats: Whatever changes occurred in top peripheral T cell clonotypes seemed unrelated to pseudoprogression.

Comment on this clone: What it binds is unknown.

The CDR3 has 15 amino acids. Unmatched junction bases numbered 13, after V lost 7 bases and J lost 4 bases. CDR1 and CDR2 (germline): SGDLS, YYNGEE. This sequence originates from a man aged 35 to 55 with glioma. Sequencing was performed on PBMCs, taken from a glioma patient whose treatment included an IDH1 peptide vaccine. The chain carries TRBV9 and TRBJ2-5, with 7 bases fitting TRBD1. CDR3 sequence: CASPHVTGSVETQYF. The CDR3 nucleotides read TGTGCCAGCCCCCATGTGACAGGGTCGGTAGAGACCCAGTACTTC.